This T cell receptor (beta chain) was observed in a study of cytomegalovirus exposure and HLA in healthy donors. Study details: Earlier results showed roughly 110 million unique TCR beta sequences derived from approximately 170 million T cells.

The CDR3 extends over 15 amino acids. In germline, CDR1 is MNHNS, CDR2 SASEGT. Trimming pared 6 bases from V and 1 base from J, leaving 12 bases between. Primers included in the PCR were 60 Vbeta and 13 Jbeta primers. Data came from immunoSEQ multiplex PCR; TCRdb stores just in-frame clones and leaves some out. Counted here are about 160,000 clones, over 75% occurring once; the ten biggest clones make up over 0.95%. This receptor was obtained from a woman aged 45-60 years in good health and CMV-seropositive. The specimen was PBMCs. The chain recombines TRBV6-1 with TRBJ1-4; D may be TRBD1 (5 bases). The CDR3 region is CASSPGFRTNEKLFF. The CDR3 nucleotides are TGTGCCAGCAGCCCAGGGTTTAGAACTAATGAAAAACTGTTTTTT.